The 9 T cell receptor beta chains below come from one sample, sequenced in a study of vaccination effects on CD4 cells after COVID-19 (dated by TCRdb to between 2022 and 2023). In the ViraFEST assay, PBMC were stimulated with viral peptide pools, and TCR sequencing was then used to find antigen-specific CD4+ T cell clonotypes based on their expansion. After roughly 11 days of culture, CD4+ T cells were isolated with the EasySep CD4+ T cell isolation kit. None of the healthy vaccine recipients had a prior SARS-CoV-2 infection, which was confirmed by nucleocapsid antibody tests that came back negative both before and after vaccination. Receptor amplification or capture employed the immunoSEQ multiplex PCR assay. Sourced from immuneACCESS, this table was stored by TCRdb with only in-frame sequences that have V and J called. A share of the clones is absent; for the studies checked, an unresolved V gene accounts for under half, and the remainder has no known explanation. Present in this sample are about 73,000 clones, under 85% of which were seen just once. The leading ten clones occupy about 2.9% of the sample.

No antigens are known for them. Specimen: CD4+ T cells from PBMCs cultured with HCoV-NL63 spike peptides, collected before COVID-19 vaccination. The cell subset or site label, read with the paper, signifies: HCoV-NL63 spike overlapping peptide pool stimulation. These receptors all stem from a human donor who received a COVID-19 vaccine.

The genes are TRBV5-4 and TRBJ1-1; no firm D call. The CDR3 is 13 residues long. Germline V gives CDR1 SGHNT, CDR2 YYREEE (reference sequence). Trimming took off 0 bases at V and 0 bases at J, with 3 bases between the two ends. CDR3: CASSLGLNTEAFF. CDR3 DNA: TGTGCCAGCAGCTTGGGTTTGAACACTGAAGCTTTCTTT.

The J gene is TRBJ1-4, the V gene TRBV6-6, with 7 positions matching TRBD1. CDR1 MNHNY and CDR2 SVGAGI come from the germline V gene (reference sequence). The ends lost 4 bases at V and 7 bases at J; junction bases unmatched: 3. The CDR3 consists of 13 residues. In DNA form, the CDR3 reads TGTGCCAGCAGTTCGACAGGGCTTGAAAAACTGTTTTTT. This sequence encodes CASSSTGLEKLFF.

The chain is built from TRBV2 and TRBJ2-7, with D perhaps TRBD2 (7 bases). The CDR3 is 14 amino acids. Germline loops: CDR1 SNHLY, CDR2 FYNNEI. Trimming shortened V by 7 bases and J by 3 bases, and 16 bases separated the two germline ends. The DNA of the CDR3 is TGTGCCAGCACCTTCGGGGGGCAGATCTACGAGCAGTACGTC. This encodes CASTFGGQIYEQYV.

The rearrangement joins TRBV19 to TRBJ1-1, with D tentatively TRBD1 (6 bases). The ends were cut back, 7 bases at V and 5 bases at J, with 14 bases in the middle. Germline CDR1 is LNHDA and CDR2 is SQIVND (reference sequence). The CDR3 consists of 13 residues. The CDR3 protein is CASKVQGNTEAFF. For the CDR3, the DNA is TGTGCCAGTAAGGTACAGGGAAATACTGAAGCTTTCTTT.

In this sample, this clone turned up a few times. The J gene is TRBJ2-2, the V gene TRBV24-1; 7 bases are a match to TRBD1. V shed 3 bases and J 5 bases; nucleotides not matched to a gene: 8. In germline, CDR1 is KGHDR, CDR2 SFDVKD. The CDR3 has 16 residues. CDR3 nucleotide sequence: TGTGCCACCAGTGATACCACAGGGGCCAAAACCGGGGAGCTGTTTTTT. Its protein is CATSDTTGAKTGELFF.

The CDR3 loop reads CASSPDFSNQPQHF. The CDR3 bases are TGTGCCAGCAGTCCGGACTTTAGCAATCAGCCCCAGCATTTT. The V gene is TRBV7-8, the J gene TRBJ1-5; no clear D. The germline V gene encodes CDR1 SGHVS and CDR2 FQNEAQ. This CDR3 has 14 residues. V was pared by 6 bases and J by 0 bases, with 9 bases between.

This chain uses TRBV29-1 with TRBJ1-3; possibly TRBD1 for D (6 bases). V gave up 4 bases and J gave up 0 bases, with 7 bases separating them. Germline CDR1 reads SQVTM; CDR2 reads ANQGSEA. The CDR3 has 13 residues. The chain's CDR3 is CSVVQGSGNTIYF. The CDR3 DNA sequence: TGCAGCGTTGTACAGGGCTCTGGAAACACCATATATTTT.

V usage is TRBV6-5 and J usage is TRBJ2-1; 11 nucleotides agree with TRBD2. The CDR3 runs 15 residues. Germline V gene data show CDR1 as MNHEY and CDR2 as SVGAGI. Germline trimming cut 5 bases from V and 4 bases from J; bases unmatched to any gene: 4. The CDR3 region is CASSIAGGTYNEQFF. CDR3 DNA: TGTGCCAGCAGTATAGCGGGGGGGACATACAATGAGCAGTTCTTC.

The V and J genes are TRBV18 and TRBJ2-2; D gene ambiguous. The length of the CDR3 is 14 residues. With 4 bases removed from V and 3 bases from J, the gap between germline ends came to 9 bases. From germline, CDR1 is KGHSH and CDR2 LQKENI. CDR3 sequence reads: CASSLQLDTGELFF. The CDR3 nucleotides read TGTGCCAGCTCACTCCAGTTAGACACCGGGGAGCTGTTTTTT.